This is a list of T cell receptor beta chains from one sample in a study of blood T cell repertoires in COVID-19. TCRdb's copy holds only in-frame clones and misses some; the assay was immunoSEQ multiplex PCR. Of a few hundred thousand clones detected, around 90% appear once; the ten largest clones hold approximately 18%. The sequencing input was PBMCs or T cells enriched from blood (not recorded which). The receptor source for this set is a young woman who had recovered from COVID-19. CDR3s include the opening cysteine and the closing phenylalanine or tryptophan. The order of the fields is J gene, D gene, V gene, clone size, CDR3 protein, CDR3 DNA. D genes are given only for firm matches. Part of the rows lack a size; the others show once, few, many or a class for expanded clones.

TRBJ2-1	-	TRBV12-3/TRBV12-4	once	CASELPYNEQFF	TGTGCCAGCGAACTCCCCTACAATGAGCAGTTCTTC
TRBJ1-1	-	TRBV28	-	CASRDGDTEAFF	TGTGCCAGCAGGGATGGAGACACTGAAGCTTTCTTT
TRBJ2-3	-	TRBV24-1	once	CATSDVGGGRGDTQYF	TGTGCCACCAGTGATGTGGGTGGAGGACGGGGAGATACGCAGTATTTT
TRBJ1-1	TRBD1	TRBV3-1/TRBV3-2	-	CASSQGRGTTEAFF	TGTGCCAGCAGCCAAGGCAGGGGGACCACTGAAGCTTTCTTT
TRBJ1-5	-	TRBV19	-	CASSDRGTGNQPQHF	TGTGCCAGTAGTGATAGGGGGACGGGCAATCAGCCCCAGCATTTT
TRBJ2-1	-	TRBV12-1	few	CASSFAPSGRRNEQFF	TGTGCCAGCAGCTTTGCTCCTAGCGGGAGGAGGAATGAGCAGTTCTTC
TRBJ1-1	-	TRBV7-9	-	CASSLLGGLNTEAFF	TGTGCCAGCAGCTTATTAGGCGGGTTGAACACTGAAGCTTTCTTT
TRBJ2-6	-	TRBV7-3	-	CASSFSPGANVLTF	TGTGCCAGCAGCTTCTCCCCTGGGGCCAACGTCCTGACTTTC
TRBJ1-2	TRBD1	TRBV28	-	CASSPGWTGRTGYTF	TGTGCCAGCAGCCCCGGTTGGACAGGGAGAACGGGCTACACCTTC
TRBJ2-2	TRBD2	TRBV11-3	-	CASSESTGGRSAGELFF	TGTGCCAGCAGTGAATCTACGGGGGGGCGATCCGCCGGGGAGCTGTTTTTT
TRBJ1-2	-	TRBV28	-	CASSLRGSYGYTF	TGTGCCAGCAGCCTTCGGGGGAGCTATGGCTACACCTTC
TRBJ2-1	TRBD2	TRBV4-2	-	CASSQEPVLAGNEQFF	TGTGCCAGCAGCCAAGAACCCGTACTAGCGGGGAATGAGCAGTTCTTC
TRBJ2-7	TRBD1	TRBV6-2/TRBV6-3	-	CAGSPRQGYEQYF	TGTGCCGGCAGTCCAAGACAGGGCTACGAGCAGTACTTC
TRBJ2-3	TRBD1	TRBV4-3	-	CASSHGRGWTDTQYF	TGCGCCAGCAGCCATGGCAGGGGGTGGACAGATACGCAGTATTTT
TRBJ1-4	-	TRBV28	few	CASMGLPNEKLFF	TGTGCCAGTATGGGACTGCCAAATGAAAAACTGTTTTTT
TRBJ1-5	-	TRBV6-5	-	CASSPQGRQPQHF	TGTGCCAGCAGTCCACAGGGTAGACAGCCCCAGCATTTT
TRBJ2-7	-	TRBV4-2	-	CASSQQGKQYF	TGTGCCAGCAGCCAACAGGGGAAGCAGTACTTC
TRBJ2-1	-	TRBV9	-	CASSGPYSYNEQFF	TGTGCCAGCAGTGGCCCGTACTCCTACAATGAGCAGTTCTTC
TRBJ1-3	TRBD1	TRBV25-1	-	CASSGWTGNSGNTIYF	TGTGCCAGCAGTGGGTGGACAGGGAATTCCGGAAACACCATATATTTT
TRBJ2-3	-	TRBV15	once	CATSRDAGLDTQYF	TGTGCCACCAGCAGAGATGCAGGGCTAGATACGCAGTATTTT
TRBJ2-2	-	TRBV5-1	-	CASSLVPGSTGELFF	TGCGCCAGCAGCTTGGTTCCGGGGTCCACCGGGGAGCTGTTTTTT
TRBJ1-1	-	TRBV7-3	-	CASSLFPGSTEAFF	TGTGCCAGCAGCTTATTTCCGGGAAGCACTGAAGCTTTCTTT
TRBJ2-7	TRBD1	TRBV15	-	CATSRGGTGDISYEQYF	TGTGCCACCAGCAGAGGGGGAACAGGGGATATTTCCTACGAGCAGTACTTC
TRBJ1-3	-	TRBV10-3	few	CAASGSGNTIYF	TGTGCCGCATCAGGATCTGGAAACACCATATATTTT
TRBJ2-7	-	TRBV3-1/TRBV3-2	-	CASSNTGTYEQYF	TGTGCCAGCAGTAATACAGGGACCTACGAGCAGTACTTC
TRBJ2-2	-	TRBV12-2	-	CASRLGLAGGPPTGELFF	TGTGCAAGTCGCTTGGGGCTAGCGGGAGGTCCCCCTACCGGGGAGCTGTTTTTT
TRBJ2-7	TRBD1	TRBV18	-	CASSPETGPYEQYF	TGTGCCAGCTCACCAGAGACAGGGCCCTACGAGCAGTACTTC
TRBJ2-7	TRBD1	TRBV14	-	CASSPGQVIGYEQYF	TGTGCCAGCAGCCCAGGACAGGTCATCGGCTACGAGCAGTACTTC
TRBJ2-3	TRBD2	TRBV5-4	-	CASSLSQLGPAGVPDTQYF	TGTGCCAGCAGCTTGTCCCAGCTGGGTCCAGCGGGAGTTCCCGATACGCAGTATTTT
TRBJ2-3	TRBD2	TRBV15	-	CATSRDTLAGVLGRSTDTQYF	TGTGCCACCAGCAGAGATACTCTAGCGGGAGTTCTAGGCCGTAGCACAGATACGCAGTATTTT
TRBJ1-1	-	TRBV7-2	-	CASSLSGPEAFF	TGTGCCAGCAGCTTAAGCGGACCTGAAGCTTTCTTT
TRBJ1-2	TRBD1	TRBV4-1	-	CASSRGGQGYYGYTF	TGCGCCAGCAGCCGAGGTGGACAGGGGTACTATGGCTACACCTTC